These T cell receptor beta chains were read from a single sample in a study of blood T cell repertoires in COVID-19. The repertoire was sequenced with immunoSEQ multiplex PCR; TCRdb's copy has only in-frame clones and lacks some. This table has under 300,000 clones, 86% appearing once. Sequenced material: peripheral blood. Receptor source: a man aged 80 or over with acute or convalescent COVID-19. Both conserved end residues are part of each CDR3. A D gene is named only where the DNA matches it firmly. Some rows mark clone size as missing; the rest say once, few, many or name a class of expanded clone.

D,V,size,J,length,DNA,CDR3
TRBD1,TRBV5-1,NA,TRBJ2-3,16,TGCGCCAGCAGGCGGCCGGGACAGAGCGGCACAGATACGCAGTATTTT,CASRRPGQSGTDTQYF
NA,TRBV11-2,NA,TRBJ1-2,11,TGTGCCAGCAGCTTGAGCTATGGCTACACCTTC,CASSLSYGYTF
NA,TRBV5-6,few,TRBJ1-2,13,TGTGCCAGCAACAACCCAGCTAACTATGGCTACACCTTC,CASNNPANYGYTF
TRBD1,TRBV19,NA,TRBJ2-7,15,TGTGCCAGTAGTGACTCGGGACAGGGGAAAAACGAGCAGTACTTC,CASSDSGQGKNEQYF
NA,TRBV11-2,NA,TRBJ1-1,15,TGTGCCAGCAGCTTACTGCGACAGACGAACACTGAAGCTTTCTTT,CASSLLRQTNTEAFF
NA,TRBV2,NA,TRBJ1-6,14,TGTGCCAGCAGTGAACAGGGCGGCCGCTCACCCCTCCACTTT,CASSEQGGRSPLHF
TRBD1,TRBV28,NA,TRBJ1-4,16,TGTGCCAGCAGTTCAACCCCGGGACAGGGGTCTGAAAAACTGTTTTTT,CASSSTPGQGSEKLFF
NA,TRBV5-1,NA,TRBJ1-1,14,TGCGCCAGCAGCTTGGGAAACGGGGACACTGAAGCTTTCTTT,CASSLGNGDTEAFF
NA,TRBV11-3,NA,TRBJ2-1,14,TGTGCCAGCAGCTTAGGAGGGTCCAGCAATGAGCAGTTCTTC,CASSLGGSSNEQFF
TRBD1,TRBV28,NA,TRBJ1-1,16,TGTGCCAGCAGTATTTGGACAGGGAGGGGGAACACTGAAGCTTTCTTT,CASSIWTGRGNTEAFF
NA,TRBV5-6,NA,TRBJ2-7,16,TGTGCCAGCAGCTCCCTGGTGTGGAGTTCGTCCTACGAGCAGTACTTC,CASSSLVWSSSYEQYF
NA,TRBV5-8,NA,TRBJ1-2,13,TGTGCCAGCAGCTTAAGAACAGACTATGGCTACACCTTC,CASSLRTDYGYTF
TRBD1,TRBV28,NA,TRBJ2-7,12,TGTGCCAGCAGGACAGGGAGTTACGAGCAGTACTTC,CASRTGSYEQYF
NA,TRBV28,NA,TRBJ1-4,14,TGTGCCAGCAACCCCGGTTTAACTAATGAAAAACTGTTTTTT,CASNPGLTNEKLFF
TRBD2,TRBV9,once,TRBJ2-3,17,TGTGCCAGCAGCGTTGGCCCGGCGGGAGTCAGCACAGATACGCAGTATTTT,CASSVGPAGVSTDTQYF
TRBD1,TRBV14,once,TRBJ2-7,17,TGTGCCAGCAGCCTACATCCCGGGACAGGGAGAGCCTACGAGCAGTACTTC,CASSLHPGTGRAYEQYF
NA,TRBV3-1/TRBV3-2,once,TRBJ1-2,12,TGTGCCAGCCGCGGGACGTACTATGGCTACACCTTC,CASRGTYYGYTF